The present T cell receptor beta chain was sequenced within a study of human T cells and chemical hapten exposure. Turning to the study itself: Upper-back patches of 0.01% DPC were read at 6 days.

This CDR3 contains 12 residues. The V end was cut by 2 bases, the J end by 6 bases, with 11 bases between. Germline V gene lookup returns CDR1 GTSNPN and CDR2 SVGIG (reference sequence). TCRdb fed the RACE reads into MiXCR, producing one record per CDR3 protein. This repertoire shows fewer than 100,000 distinct CDR3 sequences, around 12% found once; its top ten account for approximately 2.1%. Study findings and constraints: Patch test score rose with PT1 expanded TCR count, significant at thresholds 8, 16 and 32, not 4.

This clonotype showed up just a few times. Its antigen is not known. The time point: patch test 1, 2 weeks after DPC sensitization. Treatment indicated: therapeutic diphenylcyclopropenone sensitization with weekly scalp DPC. The TCR comes from a middle-aged woman with alopecia areata. Some clones in this sample may be carry-over from other donors' samples. Here the sequenced sample was whole blood, taken in connection with sensitization to the hapten diphenylcyclopropenone (DPC). J is TRBJ2-7 and V is TRBV30; D is uncertain. The CDR3: CAWSLDVPEQYF. The CDR3 nucleotides are TGTGCCTGGAGTTTGGATGTTCCCGAGCAGTACTTC.